These T cell receptor beta chains were read from a single sample in a study of T cell repertoires in cytomegalovirus infection. TCRdb used MiXCR to reprocess the reads, holding one entry per CDR3 protein. This sample has approximately 200,000 distinct CDR3 sequences; 22% occur once, and the top ten carry roughly 18%. The source material was CD8+ T cells from PBMCs. The receptors stem from a human donor in good health (CMV status not recorded). Some clones in this sample may be carry-over from other donors' samples. CDR3s include the opening cysteine and the closing phenylalanine or tryptophan. D genes are given only for firm matches. Expanded clones are given a class, and other clones once, few, many or no size at all.

J gene,V gene,D gene,clone size,CDR3 DNA,CDR3 protein
TRBJ1-5,TRBV28,NA,NA,TGTGCCAGCAGTTTATACACGAGCAATCAGCCCCAGCATTTT,CASSLYTSNQPQHF
TRBJ2-2,TRBV25-1,NA,NA,TGTGCCAGCAGTGAGCGCCTAGCCCCGTTCACCGGGGAGCTGTTTTTT,CASSERLAPFTGELFF
TRBJ2-7,TRBV7-9,TRBD1,medium-sized,TGTGCCAGCAGCCAAGAAGGGGGCTTTACCTACGAGCAGTACTTC,CASSQEGGFTYEQYF
TRBJ2-7,TRBV7-6,NA,NA,TGTGCCAGCAGCTTAGAAGCCGCCTACGAGCAGTACTTC,CASSLEAAYEQYF
TRBJ2-7,TRBV12-3/TRBV12-4,TRBD1,many,TGTGCCAGCAGTTTAGGAGAGGGGGCGTACGAGCAGTACTTC,CASSLGEGAYEQYF
TRBJ2-7,TRBV3-1,NA,many,TGTGCCAGCAGCCAAGACCCGCAGGGTTCCTACGAGCAGTACTTC,CASSQDPQGSYEQYF
TRBJ1-1,TRBV12-3/TRBV12-4,NA,few,TGTGCCAGCAGTTTTTCGAGCACTGAAGCTTTCTTT,CASSFSSTEAFF
TRBJ1-5,TRBV5-1,TRBD1,once,TGCGCCAGCAGCCCGGGACAGGGAGAAAGCAATCAGCCCCAGCATTTT,CASSPGQGESNQPQHF
TRBJ2-1,TRBV9,NA,few,TGTGCCAGCAGCGTAGACCCAATTGCGTTCCGAGACAATGAGCAGTTCTTC,CASSVDPIAFRDNEQFF
TRBJ2-5,TRBV20-1,NA,NA,TGCAGTGCTGGAGATCCGCCCCAGCGAGGGAAGACCCAGTACTTC,CSAGDPPQRGKTQYF
TRBJ2-5,TRBV7-9,NA,NA,TGTGCCAGCAGCATATTCCAGGGGTCCCAAGAGACCCAGTACTTC,CASSIFQGSQETQYF
TRBJ2-7,TRBV20-1,NA,once,TGCAGTGCTTACCAGGATTACGAGCAGTACTTC,CSAYQDYEQYF
TRBJ2-1,TRBV2,NA,few,TGTGCCAGCAGTGAAGGTCATCACCTTTACAATGAGCAGTTCTTC,CASSEGHHLYNEQFF
TRBJ1-1,TRBV12-3/TRBV12-4,NA,many,TGTGCCAGCAGTTTCGGGGTTGAAGCTTTCTTT,CASSFGVEAFF
TRBJ2-7,TRBV7-6,TRBD2,NA,TGTGCCAGCTCACCCGACGGGGGGATATACGAGCAGTACTTC,CASSPDGGIYEQYF
TRBJ2-7,TRBV15,NA,NA,TGTGCCACCAGCAGAGACTCCACCGGGACACTCAACGAGCAGTACTTC,CATSRDSTGTLNEQYF
TRBJ2-7,TRBV7-8,NA,many,TGTGCCAGCAGCTCCCCACAGGGCTTTGGCGGGGTCGAGCAGTACTTC,CASSSPQGFGGVEQYF
TRBJ2-5,TRBV4-2,TRBD2,NA,TGTGCCAGCAGCCAAGAGGCTAGCGGGGTTGTAGAGACCCAGTACTTC,CASSQEASGVVETQYF
TRBJ2-3,TRBV29-1,NA,NA,TGCAGCGTTGAAGATTTGGGCCAAGTCAGCACAGATACGCAGTATTTT,CSVEDLGQVSTDTQYF
TRBJ2-1,TRBV5-6,NA,NA,TGTGCCAGCAGTCCCGCCAGGACTATAAATGAGCAGTTCTTC,CASSPARTINEQFF
TRBJ2-5,TRBV28,NA,few,TGTGCCAGCAGCCCGATGGTGGGCCAAGAGACCCAGTACTTC,CASSPMVGQETQYF
TRBJ2-7,TRBV28,TRBD2,many,TGTGCCAGCAGTTTTGAGGCCGGGGGGTCCTTCTCCTACGAGCAGTACTTC,CASSFEAGGSFSYEQYF
TRBJ1-6,TRBV7-2,NA,many,TGTGCCAGCAGTTCCAATTCACCCCTCCACTTT,CASSSNSPLHF
TRBJ2-2,TRBV7-6,NA,NA,TGTGCCAGCCCAGGGTCCACCGGGGAGCTGTTTTTT,CASPGSTGELFF
TRBJ2-7,TRBV7-7,NA,NA,TGTGCCAGCAGCTTAGGGGCAGGAAGCGGCTACGAGCAGTACTTC,CASSLGAGSGYEQYF
TRBJ1-1,TRBV14,NA,NA,TGTGCCAGCAGCCAAGCTAGCTGGGATTTTGTGAACACTGAAGCTTTCTTT,CASSQASWDFVNTEAFF
TRBJ2-7,TRBV20-1,NA,NA,TGCAGTGCTAGAGATATTACAAGTGCCTACGAGCAGTACTTC,CSARDITSAYEQYF